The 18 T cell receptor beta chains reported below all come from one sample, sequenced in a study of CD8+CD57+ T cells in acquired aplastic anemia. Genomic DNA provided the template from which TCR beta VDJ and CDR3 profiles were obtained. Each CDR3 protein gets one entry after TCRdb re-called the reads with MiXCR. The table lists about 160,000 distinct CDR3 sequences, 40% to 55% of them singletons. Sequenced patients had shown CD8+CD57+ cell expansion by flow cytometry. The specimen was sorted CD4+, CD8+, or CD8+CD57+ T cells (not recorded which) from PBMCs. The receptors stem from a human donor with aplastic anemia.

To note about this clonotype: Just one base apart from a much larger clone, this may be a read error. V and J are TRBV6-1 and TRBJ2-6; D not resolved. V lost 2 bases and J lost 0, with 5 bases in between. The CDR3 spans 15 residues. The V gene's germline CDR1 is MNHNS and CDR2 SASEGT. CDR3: CASSETVSGANVLTF. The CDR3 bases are TGTGCCAGCAGTGAAACGGTCTCTGGGGCCAACGTCCTGACTTTC.

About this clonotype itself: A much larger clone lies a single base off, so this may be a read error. The CDR3 DNA reads as TGTGCCAGCGGTGAAAGGTATAGCAATCAGCCCCAGCATTTT. Encoded protein: CASGERYSNQPQHF. V and J are TRBV14 and TRBJ1-5; D is undetermined. Germline CDR1 and CDR2: SGHDN and FVKESK. Trimming left V 8 bases short and J 0 bases short, with 11 bases between. CDR3 length equals 14 residues.

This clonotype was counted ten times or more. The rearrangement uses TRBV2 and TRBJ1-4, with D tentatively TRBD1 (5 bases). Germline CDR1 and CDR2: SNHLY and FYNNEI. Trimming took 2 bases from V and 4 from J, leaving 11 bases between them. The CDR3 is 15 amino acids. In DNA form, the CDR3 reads TGTGCCAGCAGTGAATTTTGGGGGAGTAATGAAAAACTGTTTTTT. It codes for CASSEFWGSNEKLFF. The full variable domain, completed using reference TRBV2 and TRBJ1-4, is EPEVTQTPSHQVTQMGQEVILRCVPISNHLYFYWYRQILGQKVEFLVSFYNNEISEKSEIFDDQFSVERPDGSNFTLKIRSTKLEDSAMYFCASSEFWGSNEKLFFGSGTQLSVL.

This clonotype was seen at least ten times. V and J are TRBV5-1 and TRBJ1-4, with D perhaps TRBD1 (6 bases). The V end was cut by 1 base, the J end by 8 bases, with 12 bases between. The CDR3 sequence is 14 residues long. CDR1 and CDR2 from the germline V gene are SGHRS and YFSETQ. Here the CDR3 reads CASSLQGMGEKLFF. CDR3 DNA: TGCGCCAGCAGCTTGCAGGGGATGGGCGAAAAACTGTTTTTT.

CDR3 DNA: TGTGCCACCAGTGATTTGTCCCAGGGACTCGAGACCCAGTACTTC. It is translated as CATSDLSQGLETQYF. The rearrangement links TRBV24-1 to TRBJ2-5, with a possible D match to TRBD2 (6 bases). Trimming removed 0 bases from V and 5 bases from J, with 12 bases in between. This CDR3 spans 15 amino acids. CDR1 and CDR2 from the germline V gene are KGHDR and SFDVKD.

The CDR3 here is CASSRGGWETQYF. The DNA of the CDR3 is TGTGCCAGCAGCCGCGGGGGCTGGGAGACCCAGTACTTC. V and J are TRBV7-6 and TRBJ2-5; D is possibly TRBD2 (7 bases). The CDR3 length is 13 residues. The V end lost 5 bases, the J end lost 5 bases, and 12 bases lay between the germline ends. Per germline, CDR1 SGHVS and CDR2 FNYEAQ.

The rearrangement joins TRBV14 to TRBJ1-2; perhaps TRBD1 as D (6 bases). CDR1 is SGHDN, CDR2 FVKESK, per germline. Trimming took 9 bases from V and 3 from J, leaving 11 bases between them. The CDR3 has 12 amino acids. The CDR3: CARGGGYYGYTF. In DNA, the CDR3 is TGTGCCAGGGGTGGGGGCTACTATGGCTACACCTTC.

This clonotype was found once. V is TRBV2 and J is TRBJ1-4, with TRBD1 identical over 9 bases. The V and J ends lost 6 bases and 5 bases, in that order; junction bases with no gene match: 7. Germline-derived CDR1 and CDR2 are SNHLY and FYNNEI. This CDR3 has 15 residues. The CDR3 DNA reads TGTGCCAGCAGGGCCACCGGGACAGGGAATGAAAAACTGTTTTTT. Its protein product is CASRATGTGNEKLFF.

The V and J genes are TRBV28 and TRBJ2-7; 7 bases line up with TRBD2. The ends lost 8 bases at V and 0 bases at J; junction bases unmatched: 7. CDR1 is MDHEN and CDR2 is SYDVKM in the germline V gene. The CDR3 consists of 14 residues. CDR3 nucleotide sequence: TGTGCCAGCTGCTGGGAGGGAAGCTCCTACGAGCAGTACTTC. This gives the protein CASCWEGSSYEQYF. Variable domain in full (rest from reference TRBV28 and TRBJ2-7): DVKVTQSSRYLVKRTGEKVFLECVQDMDHENMFWYRQDPGLGLRLIYFSYDVKMKEKGDIPEGYSVSREKKERFSLILESASTNQTSMYLCASCWEGSSYEQYFGPGTRLTVT.

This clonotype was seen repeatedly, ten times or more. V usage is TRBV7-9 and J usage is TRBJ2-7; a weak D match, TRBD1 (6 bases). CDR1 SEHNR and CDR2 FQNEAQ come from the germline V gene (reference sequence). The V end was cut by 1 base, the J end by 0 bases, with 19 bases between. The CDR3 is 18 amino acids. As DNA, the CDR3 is TGTGCCAGCAGCTTAGGGCTACGGACAGAAATTTTCTCCTACGAGCAGTACTTC. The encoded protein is CASSLGLRTEIFSYEQYF.

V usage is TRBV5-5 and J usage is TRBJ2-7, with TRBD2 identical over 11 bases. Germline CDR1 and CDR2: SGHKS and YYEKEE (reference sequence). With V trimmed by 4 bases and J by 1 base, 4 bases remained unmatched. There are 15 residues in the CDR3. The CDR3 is CASSRTSGGSYEQYF. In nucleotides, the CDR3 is TGTGCCAGCAGCCGTACTAGCGGGGGATCCTACGAGCAGTACTTC.

Here the CDR3 DNA reads TGTGCCAGCAGCTTTCAACGGAACTATGGCTACACCTTC. It codes for CASSFQRNYGYTF. The chain joins TRBV7-3 to TRBJ1-2, with no clear D. This CDR3 has 13 residues. Trimming took off 3 bases at V and 2 bases at J, with 7 bases between the two ends. Germline V CDR1 and CDR2: SGHTA, FQGTGA.

The CDR3 sequence: CASSPYEGMVNQPQHF. CDR3 in DNA: TGTGCCAGTAGTCCGTACGAGGGCATGGTCAATCAGCCCCAGCATTTT. The chain is built from TRBV19 and TRBJ1-5, with D hard to call. CDR3 length equals 16 residues. The V end lost 5 bases, the J end lost 3 bases, and 17 bases lay between the germline ends. The germline V gene encodes CDR1 LNHDA and CDR2 SQIVND (reference sequence).

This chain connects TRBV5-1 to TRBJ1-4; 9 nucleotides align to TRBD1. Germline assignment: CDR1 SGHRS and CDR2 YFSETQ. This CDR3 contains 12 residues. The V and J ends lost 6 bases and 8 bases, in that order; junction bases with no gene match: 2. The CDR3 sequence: CASTDRGEKLFF. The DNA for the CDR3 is TGCGCCAGCACGGACAGGGGAGAAAAACTGTTTTTT.

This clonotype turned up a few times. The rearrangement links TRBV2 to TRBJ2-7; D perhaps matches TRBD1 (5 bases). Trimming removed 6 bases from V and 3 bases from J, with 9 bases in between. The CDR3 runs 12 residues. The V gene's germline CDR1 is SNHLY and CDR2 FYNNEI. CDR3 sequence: CASRQVGYEQYF. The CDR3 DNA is TGTGCCAGCAGACAGGTTGGCTACGAGCAGTACTTC.

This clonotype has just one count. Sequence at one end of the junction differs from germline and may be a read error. The CDR3 DNA follows: TGTGCCAGCAGCCCCAAAGTCGGGGGAAGCACAGATACGCAGTACTTT. This encodes CASSPKVGGSTDTQYF. The chain joins TRBV7-3 to TRBJ2-3, with D possibly TRBD2 on 6 matching bases. The CDR3 is made up of 16 amino acids. The V gene's germline CDR1 is SGHTA and CDR2 FQGTGA.

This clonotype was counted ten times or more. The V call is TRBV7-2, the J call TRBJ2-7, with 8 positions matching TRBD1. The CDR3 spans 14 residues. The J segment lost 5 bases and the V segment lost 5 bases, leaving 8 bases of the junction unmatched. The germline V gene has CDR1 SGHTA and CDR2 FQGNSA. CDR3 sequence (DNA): TGTGCCAGCAGCCCCGGGCAGGGGGCCAACGAGCAGTACTTC. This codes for CASSPGQGANEQYF.

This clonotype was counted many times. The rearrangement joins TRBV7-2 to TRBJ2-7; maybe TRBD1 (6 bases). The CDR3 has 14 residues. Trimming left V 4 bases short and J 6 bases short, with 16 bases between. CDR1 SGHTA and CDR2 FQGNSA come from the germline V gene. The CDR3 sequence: CASSSPGHSGEQYF. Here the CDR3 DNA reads TGTGCCAGCAGCTCACCGGGACATTCGGGCGAGCAGTACTTC. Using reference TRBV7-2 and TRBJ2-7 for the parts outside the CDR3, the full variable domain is GAGVSQSPSNKVTEKGKDVELRCDPISGHTALYWYRQSLGQGLEFLIYFQGNSAPDKSGLPSDRFSAERTGGSVSTLTIQRTQQEDSAVYLCASSSPGHSGEQYFGPGTRLTVT.